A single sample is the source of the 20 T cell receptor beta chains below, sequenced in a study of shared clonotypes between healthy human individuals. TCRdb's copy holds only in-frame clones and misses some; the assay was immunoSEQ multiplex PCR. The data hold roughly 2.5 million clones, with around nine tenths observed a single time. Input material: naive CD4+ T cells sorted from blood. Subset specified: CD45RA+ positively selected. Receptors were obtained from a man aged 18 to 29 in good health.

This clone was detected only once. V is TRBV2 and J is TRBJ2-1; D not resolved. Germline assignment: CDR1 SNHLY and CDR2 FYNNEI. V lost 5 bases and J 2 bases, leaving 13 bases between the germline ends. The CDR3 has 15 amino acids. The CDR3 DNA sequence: TGTGCCAGCAGTCTTGATAGTGGTCCCTACAATGAGCAGTTCTTC. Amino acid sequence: CASSLDSGPYNEQFF.

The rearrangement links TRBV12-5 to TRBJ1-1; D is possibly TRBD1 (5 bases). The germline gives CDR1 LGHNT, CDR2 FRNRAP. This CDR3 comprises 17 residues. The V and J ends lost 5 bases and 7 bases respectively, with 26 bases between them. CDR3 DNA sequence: TGTGCTAGTGGTCCGAACCTCCCGGGACCCCCTAAAGTTGAAGCTTTCTTT. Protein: CASGPNLPGPPKVEAFF.

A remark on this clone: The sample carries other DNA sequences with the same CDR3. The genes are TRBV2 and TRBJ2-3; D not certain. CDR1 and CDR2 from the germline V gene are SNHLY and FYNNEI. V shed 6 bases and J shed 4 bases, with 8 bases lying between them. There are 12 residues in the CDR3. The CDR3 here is CASRAGADTQYF. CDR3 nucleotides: TGTGCCAGCAGGGCCGGTGCAGATACGCAGTATTTT.

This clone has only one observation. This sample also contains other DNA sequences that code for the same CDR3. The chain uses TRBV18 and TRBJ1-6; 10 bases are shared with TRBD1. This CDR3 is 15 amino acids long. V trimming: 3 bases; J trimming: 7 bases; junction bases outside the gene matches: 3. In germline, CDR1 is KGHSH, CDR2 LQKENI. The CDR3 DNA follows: TGTGCCAGCTCACCGCAGGGACAGGGGAATTCACCCCTCCACTTT. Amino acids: CASSPQGQGNSPLHF.

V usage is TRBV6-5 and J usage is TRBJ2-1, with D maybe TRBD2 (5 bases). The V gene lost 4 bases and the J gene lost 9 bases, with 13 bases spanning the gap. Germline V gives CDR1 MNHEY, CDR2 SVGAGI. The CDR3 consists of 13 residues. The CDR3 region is CASSSGLPTEQFF. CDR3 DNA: TGTGCCAGCAGTTCCGGACTCCCCACTGAGCAGTTCTTC.

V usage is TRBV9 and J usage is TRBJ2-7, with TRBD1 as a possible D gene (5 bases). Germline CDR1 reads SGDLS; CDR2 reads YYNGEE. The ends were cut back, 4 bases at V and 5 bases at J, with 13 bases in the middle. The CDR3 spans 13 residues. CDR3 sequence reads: CASSPYPGNEQYF. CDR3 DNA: TGTGCCAGCAGCCCTTACCCAGGGAACGAGCAGTACTTC.

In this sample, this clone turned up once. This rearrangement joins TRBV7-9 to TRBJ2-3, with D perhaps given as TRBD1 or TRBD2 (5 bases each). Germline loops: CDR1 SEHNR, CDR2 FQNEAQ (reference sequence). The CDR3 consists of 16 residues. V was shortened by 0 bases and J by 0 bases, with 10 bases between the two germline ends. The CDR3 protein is CASSLAWDVSTDTQYF. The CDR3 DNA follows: TGTGCCAGCAGCTTAGCTTGGGACGTTAGCACAGATACGCAGTATTTT.

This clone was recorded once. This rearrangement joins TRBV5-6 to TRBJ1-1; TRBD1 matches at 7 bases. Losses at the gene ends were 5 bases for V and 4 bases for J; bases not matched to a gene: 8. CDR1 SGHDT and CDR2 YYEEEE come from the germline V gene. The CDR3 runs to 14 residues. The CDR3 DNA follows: TGTGCCAGCAGGCCGACAGGGTCCAGCACTGAAGCTTTCTTT. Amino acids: CASRPTGSSTEAFF.

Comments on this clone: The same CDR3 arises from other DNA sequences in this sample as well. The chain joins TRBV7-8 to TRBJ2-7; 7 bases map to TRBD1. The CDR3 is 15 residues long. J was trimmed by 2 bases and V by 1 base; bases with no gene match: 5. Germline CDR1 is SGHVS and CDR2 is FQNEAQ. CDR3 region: CASSLEAGGAYEQYF. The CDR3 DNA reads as TGTGCCAGCAGCTTAGAGGCAGGGGGAGCCTACGAGCAGTACTTC.

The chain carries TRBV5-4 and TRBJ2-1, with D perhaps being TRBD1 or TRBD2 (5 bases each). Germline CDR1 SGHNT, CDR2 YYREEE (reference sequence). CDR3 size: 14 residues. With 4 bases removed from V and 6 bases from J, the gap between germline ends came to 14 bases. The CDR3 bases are TGTGCCAGCAGCATGGCCTGGGGGAGCAATGAGCAGTTCTTC. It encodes CASSMAWGSNEQFF.

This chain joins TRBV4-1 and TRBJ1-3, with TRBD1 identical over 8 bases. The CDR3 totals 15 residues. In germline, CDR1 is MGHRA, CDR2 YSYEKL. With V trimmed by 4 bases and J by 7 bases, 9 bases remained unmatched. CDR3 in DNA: TGCGCCAGCAGCCCACAGGGGGGGGCGGAGAACACCATATATTTT. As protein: CASSPQGGAENTIYF.

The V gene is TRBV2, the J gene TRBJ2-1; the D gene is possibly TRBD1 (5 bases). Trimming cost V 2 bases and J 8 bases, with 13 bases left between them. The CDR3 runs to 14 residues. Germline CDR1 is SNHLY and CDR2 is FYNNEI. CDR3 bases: TGTGCCAGCAGTGAAATGTCAGGGTACGATGAGCAGTTCTTC. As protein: CASSEMSGYDEQFF. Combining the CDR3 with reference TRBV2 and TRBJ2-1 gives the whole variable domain EPEVTQTPSHQVTQMGQEVILRCVPISNHLYFYWYRQILGQKVEFLVSFYNNEISEKSEIFDDQFSVERPDGSNFTLKIRSTKLEDSAMYFCASSEMSGYDEQFFGPGTRLTVL.

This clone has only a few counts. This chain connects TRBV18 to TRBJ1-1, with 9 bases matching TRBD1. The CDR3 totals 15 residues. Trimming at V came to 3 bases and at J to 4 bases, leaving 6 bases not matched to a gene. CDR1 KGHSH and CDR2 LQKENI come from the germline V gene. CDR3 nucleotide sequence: TGTGCCAGCTCACCGCCGACAGGGGGGAGCACTGAAGCTTTCTTT. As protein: CASSPPTGGSTEAFF. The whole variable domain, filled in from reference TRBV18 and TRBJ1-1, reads NAGVMQNPRHLVRRRGQEARLRCSPMKGHSHVYWYRQLPEEGLKFMVYLQKENIIDESGMPKERFSAEFPKEGPSILRIQQVVRGDSAAYFCASSPPTGGSTEAFFGQGTRLTVV.

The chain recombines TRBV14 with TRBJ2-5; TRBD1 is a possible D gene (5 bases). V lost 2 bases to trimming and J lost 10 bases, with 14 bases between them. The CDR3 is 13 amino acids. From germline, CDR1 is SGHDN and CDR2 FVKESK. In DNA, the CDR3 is TGTGCCAGCAGCCAATATGGGGCCGGGTTCCAGTACTTC. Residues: CASSQYGAGFQYF. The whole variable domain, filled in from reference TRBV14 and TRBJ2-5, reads EAGVTQFPSHSVIEKGQTVTLRCDPISGHDNLYWYRRVMGKEIKFLLHFVKESKQDESGMPNNRFLAERTGGTYSTLKVQPAELEDSGVYFCASSQYGAGFQYFGPGTRLLVL.

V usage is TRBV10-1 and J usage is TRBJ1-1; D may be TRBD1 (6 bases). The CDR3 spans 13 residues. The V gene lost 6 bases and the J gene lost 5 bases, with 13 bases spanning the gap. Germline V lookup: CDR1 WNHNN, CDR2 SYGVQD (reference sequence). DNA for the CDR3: TGCGCCAGCAGCGGGGGCCTGGGGACTGAAGCTTTCTTT. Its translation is CASSGGLGTEAFF.

In DNA form, the CDR3 reads TGTGCCAGCAGCCCCCGTCAAGCGGGGGCCTACGAGCAGTACTTC. Translating gives CASSPRQAGAYEQYF. The rearrangement links TRBV7-8 to TRBJ2-7; TRBD2 agrees at 8 bases. This CDR3 has 15 residues. Germline V gene data show CDR1 as SGHVS and CDR2 as FQNEAQ. V was clipped by 5 bases and J by 2 bases; unmatched bases: 8.

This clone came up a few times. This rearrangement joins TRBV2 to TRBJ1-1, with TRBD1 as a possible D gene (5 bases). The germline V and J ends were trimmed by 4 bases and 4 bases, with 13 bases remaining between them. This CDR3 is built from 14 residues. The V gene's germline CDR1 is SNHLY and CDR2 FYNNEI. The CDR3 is CASSVGEGLTEAFF. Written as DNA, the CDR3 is TGTGCCAGCAGTGTTGGGGAGGGACTCACTGAAGCTTTCTTT. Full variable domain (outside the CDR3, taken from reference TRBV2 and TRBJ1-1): EPEVTQTPSHQVTQMGQEVILRCVPISNHLYFYWYRQILGQKVEFLVSFYNNEISEKSEIFDDQFSVERPDGSNFTLKIRSTKLEDSAMYFCASSVGEGLTEAFFGQGTRLTVV.

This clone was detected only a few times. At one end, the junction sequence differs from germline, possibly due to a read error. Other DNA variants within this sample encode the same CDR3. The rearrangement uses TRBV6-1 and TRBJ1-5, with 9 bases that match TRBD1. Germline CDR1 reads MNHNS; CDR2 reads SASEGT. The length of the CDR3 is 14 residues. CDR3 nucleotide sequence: TGTGCCAGCAGCGAAGGACAGGGGAATCAGCCCCAGCATTTT. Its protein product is CASSEGQGNQPQHF.

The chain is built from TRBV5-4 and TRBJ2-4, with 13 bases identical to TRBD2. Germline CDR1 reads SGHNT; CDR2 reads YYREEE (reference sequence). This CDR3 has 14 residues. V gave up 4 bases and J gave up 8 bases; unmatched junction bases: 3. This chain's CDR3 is CASSEGLAGHIQYF. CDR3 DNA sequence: TGTGCCAGCAGCGAGGGACTAGCGGGGCACATTCAGTACTTC.

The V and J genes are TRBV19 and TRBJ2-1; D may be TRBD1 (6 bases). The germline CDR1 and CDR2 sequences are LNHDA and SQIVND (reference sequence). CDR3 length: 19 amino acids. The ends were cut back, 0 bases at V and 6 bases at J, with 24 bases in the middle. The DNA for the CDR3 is TGTGCCAGTAGTATAGATCTGGGCACCCCTACAGGGTCGGGCAATGAGCAGTTCTTC. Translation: CASSIDLGTPTGSGNEQFF. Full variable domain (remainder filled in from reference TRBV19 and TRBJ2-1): DGGITQSPKYLFRKEGQNVTLSCEQNLNHDAMYWYRQDPGQGLRLIYYSQIVNDFQKGDIAEGYSVSREKKESFPLTVTSAQKNPTAFYLCASSIDLGTPTGSGNEQFFGPGTRLTVL.